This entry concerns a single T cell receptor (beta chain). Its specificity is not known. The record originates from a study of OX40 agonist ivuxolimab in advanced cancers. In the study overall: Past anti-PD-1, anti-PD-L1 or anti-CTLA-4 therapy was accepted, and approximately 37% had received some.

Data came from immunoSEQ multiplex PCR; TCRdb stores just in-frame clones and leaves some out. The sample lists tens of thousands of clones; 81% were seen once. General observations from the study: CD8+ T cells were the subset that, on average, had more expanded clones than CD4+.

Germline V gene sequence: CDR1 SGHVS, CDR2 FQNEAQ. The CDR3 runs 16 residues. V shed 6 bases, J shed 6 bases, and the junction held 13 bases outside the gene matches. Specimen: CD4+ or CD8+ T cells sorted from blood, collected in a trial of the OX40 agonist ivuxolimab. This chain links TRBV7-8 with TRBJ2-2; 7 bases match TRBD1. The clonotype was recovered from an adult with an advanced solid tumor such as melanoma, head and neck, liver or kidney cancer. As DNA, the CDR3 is TGTGCCAGCAGACCGACGGGACAGTACCCCCCCGGGGAGCTGTTTTTT. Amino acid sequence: CASRPTGQYPPGELFF.